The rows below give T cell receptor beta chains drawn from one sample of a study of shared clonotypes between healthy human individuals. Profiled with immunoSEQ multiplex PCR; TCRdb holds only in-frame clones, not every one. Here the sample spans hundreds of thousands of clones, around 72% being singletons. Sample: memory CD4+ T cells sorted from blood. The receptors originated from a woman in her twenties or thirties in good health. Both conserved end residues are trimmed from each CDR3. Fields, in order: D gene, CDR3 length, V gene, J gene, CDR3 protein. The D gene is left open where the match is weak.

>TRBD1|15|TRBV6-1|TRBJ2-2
ASSATQGAANTGELF
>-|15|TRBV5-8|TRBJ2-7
ASSLELGGAKPYEQY
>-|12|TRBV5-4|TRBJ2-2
ASSPSQVTGELF
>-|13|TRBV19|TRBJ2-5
ASSPGPRASGTQY
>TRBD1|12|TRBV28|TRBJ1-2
ASSPDRGGYGYT
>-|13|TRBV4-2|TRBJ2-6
ASSRLVGGANVLT
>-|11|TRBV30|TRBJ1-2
AWSDGGPSSYT
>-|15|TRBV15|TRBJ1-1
ATSRDLNLAMNTEAF
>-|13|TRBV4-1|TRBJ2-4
ASSQGGLAKNIQY
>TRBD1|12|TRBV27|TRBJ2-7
ASSLRDRGTEQY
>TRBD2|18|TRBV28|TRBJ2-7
ASSFNMGGLGPASSYEQY
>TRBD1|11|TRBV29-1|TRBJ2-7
SVEAGQGYEQY
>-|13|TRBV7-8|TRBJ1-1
ASSLVSRGNTEAF
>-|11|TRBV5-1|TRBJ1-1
ASSSGLNTEAF
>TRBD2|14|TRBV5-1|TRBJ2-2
ASSGASGRSVGELF
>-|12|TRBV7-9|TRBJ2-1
ASSKYDNRDEQF
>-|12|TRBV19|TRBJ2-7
ASSTTVSSYEQY
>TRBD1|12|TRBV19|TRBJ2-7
ASRRTGDSYEQY
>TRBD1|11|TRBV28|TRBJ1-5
ASSHRGHQPQH
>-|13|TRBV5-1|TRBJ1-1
ASSQDGRSDTEAF
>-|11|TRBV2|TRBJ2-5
ASGQGSGETQY
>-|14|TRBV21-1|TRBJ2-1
ASALDRGRGDNEQF
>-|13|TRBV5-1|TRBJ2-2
ASSSDTANTGELF
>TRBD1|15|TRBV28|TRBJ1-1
ASSFLAGGNRNTEAF
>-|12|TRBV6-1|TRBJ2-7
ASSTARTKYEQY
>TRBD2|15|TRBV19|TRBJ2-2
ASTPGGVAGVAGELF
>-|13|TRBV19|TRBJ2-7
ASSSFGIKSYEQY
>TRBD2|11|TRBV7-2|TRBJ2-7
ASSGPGGYEQY
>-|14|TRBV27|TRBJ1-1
ASSLGLTFMNTEAF
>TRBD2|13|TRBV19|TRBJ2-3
ASSTSGALPDTQY
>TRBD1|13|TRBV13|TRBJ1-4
ASSLVAGGDEKLF